This TCR beta chain was observed in a study of CD8+ T cells in alopecia areata. Extracted RNA was reverse transcribed, and the resulting cDNA served as sequencing template. Measured with immunoSEQ multiplex PCR; TCRdb has only the in-frame clones, and not every one. The table shows roughly 250,000 clones, with 67% occurring only once. The CDR3 is made up of 15 amino acids. The V end lost 4 bases, the J end lost 2 bases, and 15 bases lay between the germline ends. CDR1 and CDR2 from the germline V gene are LNHNV and YYDKDF (reference sequence). The receptor was isolated from a human donor with alopecia areata. V is TRBV15 and J is TRBJ2-7, with D possibly being TRBD2 (5 bases). Sample: CD4+ T cells sorted from blood, taken at week 0. CDR3 nucleotides: TGTGCCACCAGCATCGGACTGTCGACTACCTACGAGCAGTACTTC. It encodes CATSIGLSTTYEQYF.